Detailed here is one TCR beta chain. Sequencing used immunoSEQ multiplex PCR; TCRdb keeps in-frame clones, though not all of them. The data show approximately 12,000 clones, with roughly 80% seen just once and less than 15% held by the top ten. The data are from a study of technical replicates of blood from a handful of donors. The ends lost 7 bases at V and 3 bases at J; junction bases unmatched: 2. This CDR3 contains 14 residues. Germline V gives CDR1 SNHLY, CDR2 FYNNEI. This TCR was sampled from a human donor in good health. This sequence joins TRBV2 and TRBJ2-1; TRBD2 matches at 11 bases. Specimen: PBMCs. The chain's CDR3 is CASKGLADYNEQFF. The CDR3 DNA is TGTGCCAGCAAGGGACTAGCGGACTACAATGAGCAGTTCTTC.